This TCR beta chain was profiled in a study of shared clonotypes between healthy human individuals (TCRdb year 2020). For the study in its entirety: The cohort included three men and a couple of women between 18 and 49 years of age. The study deeply sequenced blood TCR repertoires of about five healthy adults to estimate repertoire size and the extent of clonotype sharing between individuals. To increase sequencing depth and limit assay-specific biases, TCR repertoire library preparation and sequencing were carried out by different laboratories using diverse techniques. Between about 0.8 and 9 billion PBMCs per donor were obtained by leukapheresis. The paper's findings and limits, for the study overall: Based on pairwise subsampling, the degree of clonotype sharing among donors was expected to be affected by sequencing depth. Because the study included only a small number of donors, the genetic and exposure-history diversity represented was limited. Sampling was restricted to blood, and TCR repertoires in tissue are likely to differ from TCR repertoires in blood.

TCR CDR3 regions were amplified from genomic DNA by multiplex PCR using the deep immunoSEQ assay. For each cell subset, the extracted genomic DNA was distributed evenly across all wells of several immunoSEQ 96-well plates, and each plate served as one replicate. For unsorted PBMC, each replicate PCR was loaded with 300 to 350 ng genomic DNA, equivalent to about 30,000 T cell genomes. Unsorted PBMC genomic DNA was sequenced across ten immunoSEQ deep assay plates. Purified libraries were quantified with a Qubit 3.0 fluorometer, sized on a Bioanalyzer 2100, and re-quantified with the KAPA Library Quantification kit. Every immunoSEQ 96-well plate was sequenced on a dedicated single-read 150-cycle Illumina NextSeq 550 flow cell. Under the source paper's analysis protocol: Because only junctional sequences without quality scores were contained in the immunoSEQ output, filtering matching that applied to full-length reads could not be performed. To assign V/J genes and CDR3, sequences were annotated against IMGT germline references using PyIR, a Python wrapper for IgBLAST v1.9. Reads with weak V/J assignments (E-value above 1e-6), missing CDR3, stop codons, out-of-frame junctions, or ambiguous translated residues were removed. V3J clonotypes were defined as sequences sharing an identical inferred V gene, J gene, and CDR3 amino acid sequence. Percentage overlap between repertoires was calculated by dividing the number of shared unique clonotypes by the size of the smaller repertoire. Repertoire richness was assessed with RTK rarefaction, the Chao1 estimator, and Recon v2.1 estimates of unobserved clonotypes. TCRdb stores this immuneACCESS table with in-frame sequences only. Part of the clones is absent; in the studies checked, under half of the shortfall reflects unresolved V genes, and no reason is known for the rest. V and J calls and clone size follow that table, whereas D and trimming were derived from the DNA. This sample holds under 600,000 clones; about 79% were observed only once. The ten largest account for approximately 13% of the sample.

There are 14 amino acids in the CDR3, from cysteine to phenylalanine inclusive. The sequence is cut down to CDR3 DNA, 42 bases in frame from base 1. V has 1 base trimmed and J has 11 bases trimmed; junction bases matching no gene number 10. According to the germline V gene, CDR1 reads SGHDN and CDR2 reads FVKESK. As to this clone: The antigen it recognizes is unknown. One base away there is no much larger clone; base qualities are not given.

Donors were healthy HIV-negative adults with no recently reported acute infections or vaccinations. Only Caucasian adults living in Nashville, Tennessee, USA were represented among the donors. For unsorted samples, some 90 million PBMCs were counted, and genomic DNA was extracted using the QIAamp DNA Blood Mini kit. After blood collection by leukapheresis, PBMCs were isolated using Ficoll-Histopaque density gradient centrifugation and then cryopreserved in the vapor phase of liquid nitrogen. The origin of this receptor is a woman aged 40 to 49 in good health. Some clones in this sample may be carry-over from other donors' samples. The sequence is built from TRBV14 and TRBJ1-1; 7 of the junction bases match TRBD1. The source material was PBMCs. The CDR3 region reads CASSQGVARGYAFF. In nucleotides, the sequence is TGTGCCAGCAGCCAAGGTGTCGCCAGGGGGTATGCTTTCTTT.